This T cell receptor (beta chain) was identified in a study of shared clonotypes between healthy human individuals. Only CD45RO-negative cells positively selected for CCR7 counted as naive CD8 cells, so terminally differentiated effector memory CD45RA+ cells were excluded. Generated by immunoSEQ multiplex PCR, the TCRdb table keeps only in-frame clones and is missing some. The sample has about 1,900,000 clones, about 95% seen once. Germline V gene sequence: CDR1 MNHNY, CDR2 SVGAGI (reference sequence). The CDR3 runs 15 residues. The ends were cut back, 2 bases at V and 2 bases at J, with 12 bases in the middle.

The receptor was derived from a man between 18 and 29 years old in good health. The V call is TRBV6-6, the J call TRBJ1-1; D gene unclear. The specimen was naive CD8+ T cells sorted from blood. Written as DNA, the CDR3 is TGTGCCAGCAGTTACGCGGCGGAGGGAAACACTGAAGCTTTCTTT. It yields the protein CASSYAAEGNTEAFF.